These 4 T cell receptor beta chains were sequenced from one sample in a study of T cells in Graves' hyperthyroidism and ophthalmopathy (dated by TCRdb to about 2019). The library was built by means of multiplex PCR. These reads were obtained on an Illumina HiSeq 2000. Amplification of TCR beta CDR3 regions was carried out from RNA transcripts. For the first round of RT-PCR on the TCR CDR3, the HTBI primer set was used together with the Qiagen OneStep RT-PCR kit. TCRdb reprocessed the public reads (quality trimming at Q25 with fastp, clone calling with MiXCR) and kept in-frame beta chains. Rows with one shared CDR3 protein collapse into an entry with the most common genes and DNA. This sample gives 240,000 or so distinct CDR3 sequences in total; about 15% of them show up just once. The leading ten clones occupy under 35% of the sample. The source material was blood. Every receptor here comes from a woman aged 18-30 years with Graves' ophthalmopathy.

The rearrangement joins TRBV12-3 or TRBV12-4 to TRBJ1-1; a weak D match, TRBD1 (5 bases). The CDR3 is 13 amino acids. Trimming stripped 3 bases from V and 4 bases from J, with 9 bases between. CDR3 nucleotides: TGTGCCAGCAGTTTCGGGGGGAGCACTGAAGCTTTCTTT. Residues: CASSFGGSTEAFF.

This clonotype showed up many times. V gene TRBV5-1 combines with J gene TRBJ1-1, with 9 nucleotides matching TRBD1. The germline CDR1 and CDR2 sequences are SGHRS and YFSETQ. The CDR3 is 16 amino acids. V dropped 0 bases and J dropped 1; count of bases not matched to a gene: 4. The CDR3 DNA is TGCGCCAGCAGCTTGGACAGGGGGCCTGGGAACACTGAAGCTTTCTTT. This translates into CASSLDRGPGNTEAFF.

The table lists this clonotype with many counts. The chain recombines TRBV28 with TRBJ1-2; D is unresolved. Per the germline V gene, CDR1 is MDHEN and CDR2 is SYDVKM. This CDR3 has 15 amino acids. Trimming removed 2 bases from V and 4 bases from J, with 14 bases in between. This CDR3 reads CASSLVSRGGYGYTF. The CDR3, as DNA: TGTGCCAGCAGTTTAGTTTCGCGAGGAGGCTATGGCTACACCTTC.

With respect to this clonotype: A read error may be the cause here, since a much bigger clone is one base away. Since the CDR3 does not end with the conserved phenylalanine or tryptophan, this likely comes from a read error. This sequence joins TRBV7-8 and TRBJ2-7; D gene uncertain. This CDR3 is built from 11 residues. V was trimmed by 4 bases and J by 3 bases, leaving 4 bases between them. Germline-derived CDR1 and CDR2 are SGHVS and FQNEAQ. The CDR3 region is CASSSIYEQYL. CDR3 nucleotides: TGTGCCAGCAGCTCCATCTACGAGCAGTACCTC.